These T cell receptor beta chains were read from a single sample in a study of T cell repertoires in ileal Crohn's disease. TCRdb's table, derived via immunoSEQ multiplex PCR, lists solely in-frame clones and lacks some. The sample yields more than 25,000 clones, about four fifths seen once. Specimen: ileal tissue. All receptors come from an adult with Crohn's disease. The CDR3 runs from the conserved cysteine through the conserved F or W. The D gene is left open where the match is weak. Rows give clone size only sometimes, using once, few, many, or a class for an expanded clone.

clone_size: few
d_call: TRBD2
v_call: TRBV2
j_call: TRBJ2-7
cdr3_nt: TGTGCCAGTGTAGCGTCTAGCGGGGGTTTCTACGAGCAGTACTTC
cdr3_aa: CASVASSGGFYEQYF

clone_size: NA
d_call: TRBD1
v_call: TRBV18
j_call: TRBJ1-2
cdr3_nt: TGTGCCAGCTCACCCACGATACAGGGGGCGCCAGGTAGTGGCTACACCTTC
cdr3_aa: CASSPTIQGAPGSGYTF

clone_size: NA
d_call: NA
v_call: TRBV2
j_call: TRBJ1-4
cdr3_nt: TGTGCCAGCAGGTACTACAATGAAAAACTGTTTTTT
cdr3_aa: CASRYYNEKLFF

clone_size: NA
d_call: TRBD1
v_call: TRBV2
j_call: TRBJ2-7
cdr3_nt: TGTGCCAGCAGTGAAAGGGGGGACAGGGGGCTCATGAATCGTCGGCAGTACTTC
cdr3_aa: CASSERGDRGLMNRRQYF

clone_size: NA
d_call: NA
v_call: TRBV18
j_call: TRBJ1-5
cdr3_nt: TGTGCCAGCTCACCAGGCCCGGGTGGCAATCAGCCCCAGCATTTT
cdr3_aa: CASSPGPGGNQPQHF

clone_size: NA
d_call: TRBD2
v_call: TRBV30
j_call: TRBJ2-7
cdr3_nt: TGTGCCTGGAGGGGAGGGAATTATTACGAGCAGTACTTC
cdr3_aa: CAWRGGNYYEQYF

clone_size: NA
d_call: NA
v_call: TRBV4-2
j_call: TRBJ2-5
cdr3_nt: TGTGCCAGCAGCCAAGGTCCGTCGGAGGGTCAAGAGACCCAGTACTTC
cdr3_aa: CASSQGPSEGQETQYF

clone_size: NA
d_call: NA
v_call: TRBV19
j_call: TRBJ2-7
cdr3_nt: TGTGCCAGTAGTATGACGGTGGCGGAAGAATACGAGCAGTACTTC
cdr3_aa: CASSMTVAEEYEQYF

clone_size: NA
d_call: NA
v_call: TRBV30
j_call: TRBJ1-2
cdr3_nt: TGTGCCTGGAGTCAGGGTTCCGTTAGATCGGGCTATGGGGGCTACACCTTC
cdr3_aa: CAWSQGSVRSGYGGYTF

clone_size: medium-sized
d_call: NA
v_call: TRBV19
j_call: TRBJ2-1
cdr3_nt: TGTGCCAGTGGCGGGCGTGCCGGGACTCGTTTTTACAATGAGCAGTTCTTC
cdr3_aa: CASGGRAGTRFYNEQFF

clone_size: NA
d_call: TRBD2
v_call: TRBV5-8
j_call: TRBJ2-3
cdr3_nt: TGTGCCAGCAGCCGCAGAACTCCCTCCGGTCTAGCGGCTGATACGCAGTATTTT
cdr3_aa: CASSRRTPSGLAADTQYF